Listed below are T cell receptor beta chains from one sample, sequenced in a study of post-analysis software for immune sequencing data. Each CDR3 protein is one row after TCRdb ran MiXCR on the PCR reads. The sample records about 800,000 distinct CDR3 sequences, 30% being singletons. The sequenced sample consisted of blood. These receptors all come from a girl aged 5-17 years with multiple sclerosis. Both conserved end residues are part of each CDR3. D genes are given only for firm matches. Part of the rows lack a size; the others show once, few, many or a class for expanded clones.

>TRBD2|TRBV28|NA|TRBJ2-7
CASSFSGGSSYEQYF
TGTGCCAGCAGTTTCAGCGGGGGGTCCTCCTACGAGCAGTACTTC
>NA|TRBV5-6|NA|TRBJ1-4
CASSLGQSEKLFF
TGTGCCAGCAGCTTGGGACAGAGCGAAAAACTGTTTTTT
>NA|TRBV3-1|NA|TRBJ2-1
CASSQDPRGASAPRYNEQFF
TGTGCCAGCAGCCAAGATCCTCGGGGGGCTAGCGCGCCCCGATACAATGAGCAGTTCTTC
>TRBD2|TRBV20-1|few|TRBJ2-7
CSTRLAGSYEQYF
TGCAGTACCAGACTAGCGGGGTCCTACGAGCAGTACTTC
>NA|TRBV14|NA|TRBJ1-2
CASSRQAYYGYTF
TGTGCCAGCAGCCGACAGGCCTACTATGGCTACACCTTC
>NA|TRBV20-1|NA|TRBJ2-1
CSARGRDTEQFF
TGCAGTGCTAGAGGACGGGACACCGAGCAGTTCTTC
>TRBD1|TRBV6-1|NA|TRBJ1-6
CASSEVQGANYSPLHF
TGTGCCAGCAGTGAGGTTCAGGGGGCGAATTATTCACCCCTCCACTTT
>TRBD2|TRBV18|few|TRBJ2-4
CASSPPGLAEAKNIQYF
TGTGCCAGCTCACCCCCGGGACTAGCGGAGGCCAAAAACATTCAGTACTTC
>TRBD2|TRBV5-1|few|TRBJ2-1
CASSFLLAAPGNEQFF
TGCGCCAGCAGCTTCTTACTAGCGGCGCCTGGGAATGAGCAGTTCTTC
>NA|TRBV6-1|NA|TRBJ2-1
CASSARTLNNEQFF
TGTGCCAGCAGTGCGCGGACACTAAACAATGAGCAGTTCTTC
>NA|TRBV28|few|TRBJ1-5
CASTLSFQPQHF
TGTGCCAGCACCTTGTCTTTCCAGCCCCAGCATTTT
>NA|TRBV12-3/TRBV12-4|few|TRBJ1-1
CASRVDTQGTEAFF
TGTGCCAGCAGAGTTGACACTCAGGGCACTGAAGCTTTCTTT
>NA|TRBV18|few|TRBJ2-6
CASSGKSSGANVLTF
TGTGCCAGCTCCGGAAAGAGCTCTGGGGCCAACGTCCTGACTTTC
>NA|TRBV25-1|many|TRBJ2-2
CASSEGERDTGELFF
TGTGCCAGCAGTGAAGGGGAGAGGGACACCGGGGAGCTGTTTTTT
>NA|TRBV7-8|many|TRBJ2-5
CASSLVDEQYF
TGTGCCAGCAGTTTAGTCGATGAGCAGTACTTC
>NA|TRBV7-2|NA|TRBJ2-7
CASSSERGEQYF
TGTGCCAGCAGCTCAGAACGGGGCGAGCAGTACTTC
>TRBD1|TRBV18|NA|TRBJ1-1
CASSPKRQGANTEAFF
TGTGCCAGCTCACCAAAACGACAGGGGGCGAACACTGAAGCTTTCTTT
>NA|TRBV18|NA|TRBJ2-1
CASSPVGSRVRNEQFF
TGTGCCAGCTCACCTGTCGGGTCTAGGGTCCGGAATGAGCAGTTCTTC
>NA|TRBV6-5|NA|TRBJ1-6
CASSRTRGSYNSPLHF
TGTGCCAGCAGTCGGACACGGGGGTCCTATAATTCACCCCTCCACTTT
>NA|TRBV27|few|TRBJ1-2
CASSLSWAGFEANYGYTF
TGTGCCAGCAGTTTATCGTGGGCGGGATTCGAAGCTAACTATGGCTACACCTTC
>NA|TRBV28|NA|TRBJ2-1
CASTSRWGFYNEQFF
TGTGCCAGCACCTCCCGGTGGGGCTTCTACAATGAGCAGTTCTTC
>NA|TRBV6-5|NA|TRBJ1-6
CASSWGVGGSYNSPLHF
TGTGCCAGCAGTTGGGGAGTTGGAGGCTCCTATAATTCACCCCTCCACTTT
>TRBD1|TRBV28|NA|TRBJ1-2
CASSFLPGQGPHYGYTF
TGTGCCAGCAGTTTCCTACCCGGACAGGGGCCTCACTATGGCTACACCTTC
>TRBD2|TRBV10-3|few|TRBJ2-5
CAISPGLAEETQYF
TGTGCCATCAGCCCCGGACTAGCGGAAGAGACCCAGTACTTC
>TRBD1|TRBV20-1|NA|TRBJ1-6
CSATGGDSPLHF
TGCAGTGCTACAGGGGGGGATTCACCCCTCCACTTT
>TRBD2|TRBV7-9|NA|TRBJ2-3
CASSLGPQLAGSTDTQYF
TGTGCCAGCAGCTTAGGACCCCAACTAGCGGGAAGCACAGATACGCAGTATTTT
>NA|TRBV2|once|TRBJ1-3
CASSDPRRGNTIYF
TGTGCCAGCAGTGACCCAAGACGGGGAAACACCATATATTTT
>TRBD1|TRBV7-9|few|TRBJ2-6
CASSTDRGPSGANVLTF
TGTGCCAGCAGCACGGACAGGGGCCCGTCTGGGGCCAACGTCCTGACTTTC
>TRBD2|TRBV20-1|few|TRBJ2-3
CSALLAVSTDTQYF
TGCAGTGCTTTGCTAGCGGTCAGCACAGATACGCAGTATTTT
>NA|TRBV12-3/TRBV12-4|NA|TRBJ1-5
CASIQGVGNQPQHF
TGTGCCAGCATACAGGGCGTAGGCAATCAGCCCCAGCATTTT
>NA|TRBV5-1|NA|TRBJ2-7
CASSTMTSSYEQYF
TGCGCCAGCAGCACCATGACTAGTTCCTACGAGCAGTACTTC
>NA|TRBV7-6|many|TRBJ2-1
CASSPHESSYNEQFF
TGTGCCAGCAGCCCCCACGAGAGCTCCTACAATGAGCAGTTCTTC
>NA|TRBV29-1|many|TRBJ2-7
CSAGTDYEQYF
TGCAGCGCCGGGACGGACTACGAGCAGTACTTC
>TRBD2|TRBV7-2|few|TRBJ2-5
CASSSFGLAGETQYF
TGTGCCAGCAGCTCTTTTGGGTTAGCGGGAGAGACCCAGTACTTC
>TRBD1|TRBV5-1|NA|TRBJ2-6
CASSYLDRTQAGANVLTF
TGCGCCAGCAGCTACTTGGACAGGACTCAAGCCGGGGCCAACGTCCTGACTTTC
>NA|TRBV5-1|many|TRBJ2-7
CASSLAGQPEEEQYF
TGCGCCAGCAGCTTAGCGGGACAGCCTGAGGAGGAGCAGTACTTC
>NA|TRBV20-1|few|TRBJ1-2
CSARDKGRDGYTF
TGCAGTGCTCGGGACAAGGGTCGCGATGGCTACACCTTC
>TRBD1|TRBV29-1|few|TRBJ1-2
CSVRWTGDYGYTF
TGCAGCGTGAGGTGGACAGGGGACTATGGCTACACCTTC